The clone carrying this T cell receptor beta chain occurred once. Antigen: not known. The data were taken from a study of OX40 agonist ivuxolimab in advanced cancers. Study information: Patients treated during dose escalation were battling hepatocellular carcinoma, melanoma, renal cell or head and neck cancer. Study-level findings and limits: The work left the antigen specificity of expanded peripheral T cells undetermined. By week 6 at 0.1 to 3.0 mg/kg, blood CD4+ and CD8+ T cells had expanded clonally.

Repertoires were generated with immunoSEQ multiplex PCR, while TCRdb's copy carries only in-frame clones and drops some. Seen here are roughly 79,000 clones, about 90% observed once, and the top ten hold about 11%. V lost 4 bases and J 1 base, leaving 8 bases between the germline ends. CDR3 length: 13 amino acids. Germline V gives CDR1 MNHEY, CDR2 SMNVEV (reference sequence). The receptor comes from an adult with an advanced solid tumor such as melanoma, head and neck, liver or kidney cancer. The chain couples TRBV27 to TRBJ2-7; weak D call: TRBD2 (5 bases). Source: CD4+ or CD8+ T cells sorted from blood, taken in a trial of the OX40 agonist ivuxolimab. The CDR3 bases are TGTGCCAGCAGTTACGGGAATTCCTACGAGCAGTACTTC. Protein: CASSYGNSYEQYF.